These 10 T cell receptor beta chains originate from one sample sequenced in a study of T cells after yellow fever vaccination. TCRdb passed the 5' RACE reads through MiXCR, listing each CDR3 protein once. This sample has about 340,000 distinct CDR3 sequences, with roughly 4.3% found just once. The sequences come from PBMCs, collected 5 days after the yellow fever booster vaccination. The receptors were gathered from a man younger than 35 who received the YFV17D yellow fever vaccine.

This clonotype was detected a few times. V gene TRBV25-1 combines with J gene TRBJ1-2, with D possibly TRBD1 on 5 matching bases. The CDR3 spans 14 residues. Trimming shortened V by 3 bases and J by 10 bases, and 18 bases separated the two germline ends. Germline V gives CDR1 MGHDK, CDR2 SYGVNS. The CDR3 here is CASSEAGTVYHYTF. Here the CDR3 DNA reads TGTGCCAGCAGTGAGGCAGGGACGGTTTATCACTACACCTTC.

This clonotype came up a few times. The chain links TRBV7-2 to TRBJ1-3; 9 bases map to TRBD1. Germline trimming cut 4 bases from V and 3 bases from J; bases unmatched to any gene: 7. The CDR3 length is 16 residues. Looked up from germline, CDR1 is SGHTA and CDR2 is FQGNSA. DNA for the CDR3: TGTGCCAGCAGCTCAAGACAGGGGGTGGTTGGAAACACCATATATTTT. It yields the protein CASSSRQGVVGNTIYF.

This clonotype was counted many times. The V and J genes are TRBV7-3 and TRBJ2-7; 15 bases align to TRBD2. The length of the CDR3 is 17 residues. Germline V CDR1 and CDR2: SGHTA, FQGTGA. V trimming: 5 bases; J trimming: 6 bases; junction bases outside the gene matches: 11. The CDR3 reads CASSPGLAGGTGREQYF. CDR3 nucleotides: TGTGCCAGCAGCCCGGGACTAGCGGGGGGTACTGGGCGCGAGCAGTACTTC.

Worth noting for this clonotype: A junction end diverges from the germline sequence, so it may reflect a read error. CDR3 in amino acids: CATQGLDHETQYF. The DNA for the CDR3 is TGTGCCACGCAGGGACTAGACCACGAGACCCAGTACTTC. The chain couples TRBV24-1 to TRBJ2-5; TRBD2 matches 8 bases. This CDR3 contains 13 residues. In germline, CDR1 is KGHDR, CDR2 SFDVKD.

This chain uses TRBV20-1 with TRBJ1-1, with D maybe TRBD1 (6 bases). The CDR3 loop spans 11 amino acids. Per germline, CDR1 DFQATT and CDR2 SNEGSKA (reference sequence). Trimming shortened V by 5 bases and J by 6 bases, and 10 bases separated the two germline ends. CDR3 sequence (DNA): TGCAGTGCTTGCAGGGGCGCTGAAGCTTTCTTT. Translated, it gives CSACRGAEAFF.

This clonotype was observed at least ten times. The rearrangement links TRBV5-6 to TRBJ2-3; D tentatively reads TRBD1 or TRBD2 (6 bases each). There are 13 residues in the CDR3. Germline-derived CDR1 and CDR2 are SGHDT and YYEEEE. The V end lost 2 bases, the J end lost 5 bases, and 9 bases lay between the germline ends. CDR3 region: CASSLQGGDTQYF. In DNA, the CDR3 is TGTGCCAGCAGCTTACAGGGAGGAGATACGCAGTATTTT.

This clonotype was detected ten times or more. V and J are TRBV5-1 and TRBJ2-5; D perhaps matches TRBD1 (5 bases). The CDR3 is 12 residues long. V shed 4 bases and J shed 5 bases, with 9 bases lying between them. Per the germline V gene, CDR1 is SGHRS and CDR2 is YFSETQ. The CDR3 nucleotides are TGCGCCAGCAGCCCAGGGCGGGAGACCCAGTACTTC. Amino acid sequence: CASSPGRETQYF.

This clonotype showed up many times. The V and J genes are TRBV7-8 and TRBJ2-7; D is unresolved. Trimming cost V 5 bases and J 7 bases, with 12 bases left between them. The germline CDR1 and CDR2 sequences are SGHVS and FQNEAQ. This CDR3 is built from 12 residues. This CDR3 is CASSQPMSEQYF. Written as DNA, the CDR3 is TGTGCCAGCAGCCAGCCGATGAGTGAGCAGTACTTC.

This clonotype was found many times. The chain employs TRBV10-3 and TRBJ2-7, with 8 bases that match TRBD2. Looked up from germline, CDR1 is ENHRY and CDR2 is SYGVKD. The CDR3 totals 16 residues. The V gene end was trimmed by 0 bases and the J gene end by 4 bases; junction bases not matched to a gene: 8. CDR3: CAISESPRGGIYEQYF. CDR3 DNA: TGTGCCATCAGTGAGTCCCCCCGGGGGGGGATATACGAGCAGTACTTC.

Only a few counts were recorded for this clonotype. The rearrangement joins TRBV4-2 to TRBJ1-2, with 8 bases matching TRBD1. V dropped 10 bases and J dropped 5; count of bases not matched to a gene: 12. Germline V CDR1 and CDR2: LGHNA, YNFKEQ. This CDR3 has 14 amino acids. The CDR3 nucleotides are TGTGCCACCACCCAGGGGGCGAGTTGGTATGGCTACACCTTC. This codes for CATTQGASWYGYTF.